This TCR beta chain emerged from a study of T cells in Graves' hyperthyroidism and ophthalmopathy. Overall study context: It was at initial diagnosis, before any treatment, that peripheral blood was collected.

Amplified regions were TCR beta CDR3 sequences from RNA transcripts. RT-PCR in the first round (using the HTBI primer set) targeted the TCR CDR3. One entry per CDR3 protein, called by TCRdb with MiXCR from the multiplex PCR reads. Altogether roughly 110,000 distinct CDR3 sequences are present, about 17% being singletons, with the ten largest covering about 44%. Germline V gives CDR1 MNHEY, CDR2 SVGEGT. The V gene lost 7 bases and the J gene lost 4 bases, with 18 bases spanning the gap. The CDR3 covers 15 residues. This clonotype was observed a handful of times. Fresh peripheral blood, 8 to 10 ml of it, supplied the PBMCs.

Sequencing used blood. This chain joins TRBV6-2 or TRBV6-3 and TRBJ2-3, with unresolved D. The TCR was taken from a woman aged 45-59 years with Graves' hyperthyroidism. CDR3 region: CASTLPGRPSDTQYF. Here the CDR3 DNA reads TGTGCCAGCACCCTTCCCGGCCGCCCATCAGATACGCAGTATTTT.